This T cell receptor beta chain was found in a study of OX40 agonist ivuxolimab in advanced cancers. Study-wide background: Across the patients, intravenous ivuxolimab was delivered every 2 weeks at 0.01 to 10 mg/kg. Three patients responded partially, comprising one with hepatocellular carcinoma and two with cutaneous melanoma.

Broader study findings: Fewer expanded clones were found on average in CD4+ than in CD8+ T cells.

Blood specimens came from baseline, cycle 4 day 1, and cycle 7 day 1. A remark on this clone: What it binds is not known.

Generated by immunoSEQ multiplex PCR, the TCRdb table keeps only in-frame clones and is missing some. The table lists more than 10,000 clones, 80% to 95% of them singletons. Germline V gene lookup returns CDR1 SGHRS and CDR2 YFSETQ. Trimming took 1 base from V and 4 from J; bases not matched to a gene: 2. The CDR3 sequence is 14 residues long. J is TRBJ2-1 and V is TRBV5-1; 7 bases agree with TRBD2. Specimen: CD4+ or CD8+ T cells sorted from blood, collected in a trial of the OX40 agonist ivuxolimab. The receptor was isolated from an adult with an advanced solid tumor such as melanoma, head and neck, liver or kidney cancer. CDR3 region: CASSLRGDYNEQFF. CDR3 DNA: TGCGCCAGCAGCTTGCGGGGGGATTACAATGAGCAGTTCTTC.